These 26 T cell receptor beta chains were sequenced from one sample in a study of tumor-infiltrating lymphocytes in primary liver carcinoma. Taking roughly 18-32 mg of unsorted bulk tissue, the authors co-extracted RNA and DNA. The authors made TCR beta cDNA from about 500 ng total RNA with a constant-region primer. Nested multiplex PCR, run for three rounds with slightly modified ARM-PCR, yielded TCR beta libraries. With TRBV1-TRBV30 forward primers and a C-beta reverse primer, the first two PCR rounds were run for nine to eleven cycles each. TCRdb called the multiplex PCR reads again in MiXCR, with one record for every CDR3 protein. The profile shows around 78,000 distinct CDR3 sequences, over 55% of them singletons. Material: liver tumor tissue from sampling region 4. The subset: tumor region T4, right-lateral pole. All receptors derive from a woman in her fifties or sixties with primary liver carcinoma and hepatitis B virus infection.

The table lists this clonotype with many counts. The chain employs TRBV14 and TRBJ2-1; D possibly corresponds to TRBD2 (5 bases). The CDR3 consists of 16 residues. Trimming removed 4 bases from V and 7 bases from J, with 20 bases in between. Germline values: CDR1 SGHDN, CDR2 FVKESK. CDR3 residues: CASSPVWWAGVNEQFF. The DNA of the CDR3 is TGTGCCAGCAGCCCTGTTTGGTGGGCGGGTGTAAATGAGCAGTTCTTC.

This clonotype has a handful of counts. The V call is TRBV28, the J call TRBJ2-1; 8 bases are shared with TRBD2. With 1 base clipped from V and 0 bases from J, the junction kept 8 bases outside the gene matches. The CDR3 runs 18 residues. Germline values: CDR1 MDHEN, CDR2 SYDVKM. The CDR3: CASSLSPGLGSSYNEQFF. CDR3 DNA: TGTGCCAGCAGTTTATCCCCGGGACTAGGAAGCTCCTACAATGAGCAGTTCTTC.

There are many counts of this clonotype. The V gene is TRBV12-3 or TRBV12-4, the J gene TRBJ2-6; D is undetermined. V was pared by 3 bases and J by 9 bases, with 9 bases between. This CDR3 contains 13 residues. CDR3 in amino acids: CASSFQRINVLTF. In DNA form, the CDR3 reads TGTGCCAGCAGTTTTCAACGAATCAACGTCCTGACTTTC.

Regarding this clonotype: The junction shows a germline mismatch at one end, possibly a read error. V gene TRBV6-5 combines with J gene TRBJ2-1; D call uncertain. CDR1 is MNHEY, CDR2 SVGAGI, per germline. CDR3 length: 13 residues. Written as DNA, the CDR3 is TGTGCAAGCAGCCGAAACGGGTACAATGAGCAGTTCTTC. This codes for CASSRNGYNEQFF.

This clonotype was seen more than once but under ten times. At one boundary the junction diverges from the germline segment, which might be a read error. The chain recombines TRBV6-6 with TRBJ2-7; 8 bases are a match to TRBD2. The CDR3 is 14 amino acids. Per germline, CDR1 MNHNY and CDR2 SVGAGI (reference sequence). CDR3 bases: TGTGACAGCAGTAGCGGGACTATGACCTACGAGCAGTACTTC. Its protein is CDSSSGTMTYEQYF.

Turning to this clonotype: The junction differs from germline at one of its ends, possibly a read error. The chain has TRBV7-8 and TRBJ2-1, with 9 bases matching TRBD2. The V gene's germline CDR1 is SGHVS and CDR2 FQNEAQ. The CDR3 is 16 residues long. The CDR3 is CASSLVGSSGSNEQFF. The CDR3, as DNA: TGTGCTAGCAGCTTAGTTGGGAGTAGCGGGAGTAATGAGCAGTTCTTC.

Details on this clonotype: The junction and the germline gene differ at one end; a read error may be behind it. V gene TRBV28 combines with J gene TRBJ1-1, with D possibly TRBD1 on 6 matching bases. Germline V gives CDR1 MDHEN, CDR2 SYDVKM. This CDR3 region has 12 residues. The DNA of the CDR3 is TGTGCCAGCATAGGACAGAACACTGAAGCTCTCTTT. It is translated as CASIGQNTEALF.

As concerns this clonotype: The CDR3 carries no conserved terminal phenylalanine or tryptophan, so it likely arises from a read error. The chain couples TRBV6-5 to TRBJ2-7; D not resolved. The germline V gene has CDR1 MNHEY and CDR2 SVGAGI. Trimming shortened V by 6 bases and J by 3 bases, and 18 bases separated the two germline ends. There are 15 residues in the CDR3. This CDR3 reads CASSAAAGVYYEQYS. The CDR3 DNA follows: TGTGCCAGCAGCGCGGCGGCAGGAGTGTACTACGAGCAGTACTCC.

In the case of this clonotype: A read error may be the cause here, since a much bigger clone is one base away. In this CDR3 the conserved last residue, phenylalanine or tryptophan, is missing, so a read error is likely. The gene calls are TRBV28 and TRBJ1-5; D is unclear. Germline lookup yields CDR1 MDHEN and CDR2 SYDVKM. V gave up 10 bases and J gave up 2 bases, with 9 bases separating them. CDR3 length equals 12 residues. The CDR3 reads CATRVGNQPQHL. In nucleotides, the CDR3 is TGTGCCACAAGGGTAGGCAATCAGCCCCAGCATCTT.

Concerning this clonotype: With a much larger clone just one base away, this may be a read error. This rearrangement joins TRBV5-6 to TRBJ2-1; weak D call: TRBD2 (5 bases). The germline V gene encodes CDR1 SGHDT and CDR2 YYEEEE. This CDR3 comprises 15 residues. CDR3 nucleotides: TGTGCCAGCAGCCCGGACGGGATCCCCTACAATGAGCAGCTCTTC. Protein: CASSPDGIPYNEQLF.

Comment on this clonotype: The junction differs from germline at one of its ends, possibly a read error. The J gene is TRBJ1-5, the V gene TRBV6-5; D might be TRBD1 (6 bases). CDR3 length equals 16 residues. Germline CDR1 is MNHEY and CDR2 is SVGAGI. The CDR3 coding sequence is TGTGCCGGCAGTCCTTCCGGACGGGGGGCTGGGAAGCCCCAGCATTTT. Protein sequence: CAGSPSGRGAGKPQHF.

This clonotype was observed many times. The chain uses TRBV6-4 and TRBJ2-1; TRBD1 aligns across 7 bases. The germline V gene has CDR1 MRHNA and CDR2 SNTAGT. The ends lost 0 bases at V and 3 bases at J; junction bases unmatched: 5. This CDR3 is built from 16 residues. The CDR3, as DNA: TGTGCCAGCAGTGACTCGAGGCAGGGGGACTACAATGAGCAGTTCTTC. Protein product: CASSDSRQGDYNEQFF.

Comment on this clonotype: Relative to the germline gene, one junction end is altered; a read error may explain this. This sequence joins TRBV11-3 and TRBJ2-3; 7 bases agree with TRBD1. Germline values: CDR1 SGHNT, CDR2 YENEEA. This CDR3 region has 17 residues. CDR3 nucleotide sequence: TGTGCCAACAGCTTATCGTTTCGGCCGCTACGGACAGGTATGCAGTATTTT. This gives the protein CANSLSFRPLRTGMQYF.

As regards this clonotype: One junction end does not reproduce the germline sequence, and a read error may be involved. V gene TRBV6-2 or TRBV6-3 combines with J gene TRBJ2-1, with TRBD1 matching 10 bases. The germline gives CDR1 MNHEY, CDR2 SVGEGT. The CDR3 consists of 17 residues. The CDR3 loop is CVSSYLIGDRGHYEQFF. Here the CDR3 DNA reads TGTGTCAGCAGTTACCTTATAGGGGACAGGGGTCACTATGAGCAGTTCTTC.

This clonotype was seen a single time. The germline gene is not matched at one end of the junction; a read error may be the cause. DNA of the CDR3: TGTGCCAGTAGCTTAGGCAGGCTAGCGGGAAACACCAGGGGGCTGTTTTTT. It encodes CASSLGRLAGNTRGLFF. The V gene is TRBV11-3, the J gene TRBJ2-2; the match to TRBD2 covers 9 bases. Germline assignment: CDR1 SGHNT and CDR2 YENEEA. The CDR3 extends over 17 amino acids. Complete variable domain (other parts from reference TRBV11-3 and TRBJ2-2): EAGVVQSPRYKIIEKKQPVAFWCNPISGHNTLYWYLQNLGQGPELLIRYENEEAVDDSQLPKDRFSAERLKGVDSTLKIQPAELGDSAVYLCASSLGRLAGNTRGLFFGEGSRLTVL.

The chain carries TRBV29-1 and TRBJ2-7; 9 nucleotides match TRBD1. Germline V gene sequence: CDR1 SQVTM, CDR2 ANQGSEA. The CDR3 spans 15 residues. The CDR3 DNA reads TGCAGCCTCCGACGGACAGGGGCTTCTGGCTACGAGCGGTACGTC. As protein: CSLRRTGASGYERYV.

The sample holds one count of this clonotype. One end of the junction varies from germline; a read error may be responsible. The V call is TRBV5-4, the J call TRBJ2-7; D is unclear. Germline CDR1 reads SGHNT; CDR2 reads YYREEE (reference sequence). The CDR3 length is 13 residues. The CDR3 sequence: CAISLDGNYKQYF. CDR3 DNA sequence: TGTGCCATCAGCTTGGATGGGAACTACAAGCAGTACTTC.

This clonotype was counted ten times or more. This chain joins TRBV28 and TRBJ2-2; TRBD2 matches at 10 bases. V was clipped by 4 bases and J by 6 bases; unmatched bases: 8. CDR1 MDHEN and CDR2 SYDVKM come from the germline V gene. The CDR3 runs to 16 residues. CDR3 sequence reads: CASSSRTSGNSGELFF. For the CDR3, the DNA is TGTGCCAGCAGTTCTAGGACTAGCGGTAATTCCGGGGAGCTGTTTTTT. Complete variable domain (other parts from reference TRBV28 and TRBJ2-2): DVKVTQSSRYLVKRTGEKVFLECVQDMDHENMFWYRQDPGLGLRLIYFSYDVKMKEKGDIPEGYSVSREKKERFSLILESASTNQTSMYLCASSSRTSGNSGELFFGEGSRLTVL.

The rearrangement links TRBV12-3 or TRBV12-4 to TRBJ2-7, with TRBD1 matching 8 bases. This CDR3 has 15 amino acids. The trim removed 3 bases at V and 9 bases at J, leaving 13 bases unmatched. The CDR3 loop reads CASSFGQGIPYMQYF. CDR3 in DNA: TGTGCCAGCAGTTTTGGACAGGGCATCCCCTACATGCAGTACTTC.

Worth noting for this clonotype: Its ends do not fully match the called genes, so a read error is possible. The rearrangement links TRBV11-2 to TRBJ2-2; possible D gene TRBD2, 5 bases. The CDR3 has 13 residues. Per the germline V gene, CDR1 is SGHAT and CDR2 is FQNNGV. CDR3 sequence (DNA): TGTACCAGCAGCTTAGATAGGACCGGGGAGCAGTTTTTT. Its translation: CTSSLDRTGEQFF.

The CDR3 region is CANIQDPAGGGTGELFF. The CDR3 nucleotides read TGCGCCAACATCCAGGACCCAGCAGGGGGCGGAACCGGGGAGCTGTTTTTT. The genes are TRBV4-1 and TRBJ2-2; TRBD1 agrees at 8 bases. Germline CDR1 is MGHRA and CDR2 is YSYEKL. This CDR3 comprises 17 residues. V shed 10 bases, J shed 5 bases, and the junction held 18 bases outside the gene matches.

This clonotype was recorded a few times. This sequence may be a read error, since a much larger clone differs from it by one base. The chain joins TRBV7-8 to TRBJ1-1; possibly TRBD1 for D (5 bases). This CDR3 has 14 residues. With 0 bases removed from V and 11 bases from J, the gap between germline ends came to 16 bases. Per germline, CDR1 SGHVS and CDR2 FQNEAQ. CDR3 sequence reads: CASSLALGEIDAFF. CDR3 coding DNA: TGTGCCAGCAGCTTAGCATTGGGGGAGATTGATGCTTTCTTT.

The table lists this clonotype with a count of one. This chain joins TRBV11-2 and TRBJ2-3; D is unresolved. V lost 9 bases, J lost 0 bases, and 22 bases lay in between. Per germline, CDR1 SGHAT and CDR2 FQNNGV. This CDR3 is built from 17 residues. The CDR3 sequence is CASSSVAGMPSTDTQYF. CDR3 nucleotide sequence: TGTGCCAGTTCCTCGGTAGCAGGAATGCCTAGCACAGATACGCAGTATTTT.

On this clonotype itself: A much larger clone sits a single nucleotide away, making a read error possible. The CDR3 here is CASSSTREGYEKLFF. CDR3 bases: TGCGCCAGCAGCTCGACAAGGGAGGGGTATGAAAAACTGTTTTTT. The V call is TRBV5-1, the J call TRBJ1-4; possibly TRBD1 for D (5 bases). CDR3 length equals 15 residues. V lost 3 bases and J lost 6, with 15 bases in between. Germline V gene data show CDR1 as SGHRS and CDR2 as YFSETQ.

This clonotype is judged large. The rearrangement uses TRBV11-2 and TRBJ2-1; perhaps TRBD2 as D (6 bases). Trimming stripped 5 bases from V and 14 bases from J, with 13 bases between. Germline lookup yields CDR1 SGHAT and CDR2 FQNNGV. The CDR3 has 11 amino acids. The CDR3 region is CASSTGLREFF. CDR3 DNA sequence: TGTGCCAGCAGCACGGGACTTCGGGAGTTCTTC.

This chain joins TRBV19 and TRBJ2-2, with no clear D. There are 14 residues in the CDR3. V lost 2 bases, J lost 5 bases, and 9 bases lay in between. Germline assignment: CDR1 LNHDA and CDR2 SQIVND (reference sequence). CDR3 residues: CASSIWQVTGELFF. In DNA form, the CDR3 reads TGTGCCAGTAGTATATGGCAAGTAACCGGGGAGCTGTTTTTT.